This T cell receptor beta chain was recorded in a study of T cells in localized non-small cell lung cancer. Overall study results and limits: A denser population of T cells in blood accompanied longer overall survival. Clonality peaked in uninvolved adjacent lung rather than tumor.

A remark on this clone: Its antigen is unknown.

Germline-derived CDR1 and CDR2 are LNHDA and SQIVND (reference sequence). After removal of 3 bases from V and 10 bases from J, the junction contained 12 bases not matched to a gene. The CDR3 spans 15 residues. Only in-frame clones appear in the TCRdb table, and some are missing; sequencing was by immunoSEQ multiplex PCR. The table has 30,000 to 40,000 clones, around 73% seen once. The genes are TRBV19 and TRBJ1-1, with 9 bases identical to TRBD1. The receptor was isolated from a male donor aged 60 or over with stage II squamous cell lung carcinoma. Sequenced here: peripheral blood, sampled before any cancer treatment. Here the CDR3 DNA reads TGTGCCAGTAGTATCATAGGACAGGGGAAGCAAGGAGCTTTCTTT. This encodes CASSIIGQGKQGAFF. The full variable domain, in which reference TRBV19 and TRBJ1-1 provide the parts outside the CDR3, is DGGITQSPKYLFRKEGQNVTLSCEQNLNHDAMYWYRQDPGQGLRLIYYSQIVNDFQKGDIAEGYSVSREKKESFPLTVTSAQKNPTAFYLCASSIIGQGKQGAFFGQGTRLTVV.